This T cell receptor (beta chain) was identified in a study of shared clonotypes between healthy human individuals. The overall study: Serving as donors were a couple of women and three men, whose ages spanned 18 to 49.

There were only Caucasian adults among the donors, and all lived in Nashville, Tennessee. Whole-study results and caveats: In this cohort, only blood was sampled, and tissue repertoires likely differ. Rarefaction curves obtained for sorted subsets showed sequencing incomplete despite large depth.

This clone came up once. Its antigen is not identified. The CDR3 covers 15 residues. Trimming shortened V by 1 base and J by 2 bases, and 10 bases separated the two germline ends. CDR1 is SGHRS and CDR2 is YFSETQ in the germline V gene. The repertoire was sequenced with immunoSEQ multiplex PCR; TCRdb's copy has only in-frame clones and lacks some. Here the sample spans around 1.4 million clones, about 98.5% being singletons. The chain carries TRBV5-1 and TRBJ2-4; the D gene could be TRBD1 or TRBD2 (5 bases each). Sample: naive CD4+ T cells sorted from blood. The subset denotes: CD45RA+ positively selected. This clonotype was sampled from a man aged 25-40 years in good health. CDR3 nucleotide sequence: TGCGCCAGCAGCTTGCCTGAGGGGCCCAAAAACATTCAGTACTTC. It is translated as CASSLPEGPKNIQYF.